This is a list of T cell receptor beta chains from one sample in a study of post-analysis software for immune sequencing data. TCRdb analysed the PCR reads with MiXCR anew, one entry per CDR3 protein. The repertoire holds approximately 400,000 distinct CDR3 sequences, with less than 35% as singletons. Sample: blood. The receptors come from a girl aged 5-17 years with multiple sclerosis. Both conserved end residues are part of each CDR3. D genes are given only for firm matches. Expanded clones get a size class; other rows say once, few or many, or leave the size out.

D gene | clone size | J gene | V gene | CDR3 protein | CDR3 DNA
NA | few | TRBJ1-2 | TRBV12-3/TRBV12-4 | CASSEGQPIYGYTF | TGTGCCAGCAGCGAGGGACAACCAATCTATGGCTACACCTTC
NA | NA | TRBJ1-5 | TRBV27 | CASSPRSGARYNQPQHF | TGTGCCAGCAGTCCGCGTTCAGGCGCGCGGTACAATCAGCCCCAGCATTTT
TRBD2 | NA | TRBJ2-5 | TRBV4-1 | CASSQAEAGGRETQYF | TGCGCCAGCAGCCAAGCTGAAGCGGGGGGTAGGGAGACCCAGTACTTC
NA | NA | TRBJ2-2 | TRBV6-1 | CASSDLGLNTGELFF | TGTGCCAGCAGTGACTTAGGTCTCAACACCGGGGAGCTGTTTTTT
TRBD2 | NA | TRBJ2-1 | TRBV20-1 | CSASSGGYNEQFF | TGCAGTGCTAGTAGCGGGGGGTACAATGAGCAGTTCTTC
NA | NA | TRBJ2-2 | TRBV5-1 | CASSLGGSGELFF | TGCGCCAGCAGCTTGGGGGGTTCCGGGGAGCTGTTTTTT
TRBD1 | NA | TRBJ2-5 | TRBV5-1 | CASTTNRGSETQYF | TGCGCCAGCACCACCAACAGGGGGTCGGAGACCCAGTACTTC
TRBD1 | NA | TRBJ1-2 | TRBV27 | CASSSTQGAWIYGYTF | TGTGCCAGCAGTTCGACACAGGGGGCGTGGATCTATGGCTACACCTTC
NA | few | TRBJ1-2 | TRBV20-1 | CSAEEDSPYTF | TGCAGTGCCGAGGAGGACAGCCCCTACACCTTC
NA | NA | TRBJ1-4 | TRBV4-3 | CASSWGPGANEKLFF | TGCGCCAGCAGCTGGGGGCCAGGAGCTAATGAAAAACTGTTTTTT
NA | few | TRBJ2-5 | TRBV7-2 | CASSFGGHQETQYF | TGTGCCAGCAGCTTTGGGGGCCACCAAGAGACCCAGTACTTC
TRBD2 | few | TRBJ2-3 | TRBV3-1 | CTSSLRLAGGTDTQYF | TGTACCAGCAGCCTCCGACTAGCGGGGGGCACAGATACGCAGTATTTT
NA | NA | TRBJ1-2 | TRBV5-1 | CASSPQGQGYTF | TGCGCCAGCAGCCCCCAGGGGCAAGGCTACACCTTC
NA | NA | TRBJ2-1 | TRBV5-6 | CASTSQSSYNEQFF | TGTGCCAGCACAAGTCAGAGCTCCTACAATGAGCAGTTCTTC
NA | NA | TRBJ2-3 | TRBV5-1 | CASGSISGLPGTQCF | TGCGCCAGCGGCTCGATCAGCGGTCTGCCGGGTACGCAGTGTTTT
TRBD2 | NA | TRBJ2-1 | TRBV20-1 | CSAGLASSYNEQFF | TGCAGTGCTGGACTAGCCAGCTCCTACAATGAGCAGTTCTTC
NA | NA | TRBJ1-1 | TRBV6-1 | CASSVNRGNTEAFF | TGTGCCAGCAGCGTCAATCGGGGGAACACTGAAGCTTTCTTT
NA | NA | TRBJ2-3 | TRBV5-1 | CASSLGLSDTQYF | TGCGCCAGCAGCTTGGGTTTATCAGATACGCAGTATTTT
TRBD2 | once | TRBJ2-7 | TRBV4-1 | CASSQDREGSEQYF | TGCGCCAGCAGCCAAGATCGGGAGGGCTCCGAGCAGTACTTC
NA | few | TRBJ1-4 | TRBV7-2 | CASSLSKRTATNEKLFF | TGTGCCAGCAGCTTGTCGAAAAGGACAGCAACTAATGAAAAACTGTTTTTT
NA | NA | TRBJ1-1 | TRBV7-2 | CASSLAHRDAEAFF | TGTGCCAGCAGCTTAGCGCACAGGGACGCTGAAGCTTTCTTT
NA | once | TRBJ2-5 | TRBV6-6 | CASRKRAGVMGETRYF | TGTGCCAGCAGAAAAAGGGCAGGGGTAATGGGAGAGACCCGGTACTTC
NA | few | TRBJ2-2 | TRBV29-1 | CSVEDRGGELFF | TGCAGCGTTGAAGACCGAGGCGGGGAGCTGTTTTTT
NA | NA | TRBJ2-5 | TRBV9 | CASSVAATTGETQYF | TGTGCCAGCAGCGTCGCCGCAACTACCGGCGAGACCCAGTACTTC